This is a list of T cell receptor beta chains from one sample in a study of blood T cells in healthy people across ages. TCRdb reanalysed the 5' RACE reads using MiXCR and keeps one entry per CDR3 protein. The sample contains some 1.5 million distinct CDR3 sequences, roughly 27% of which appear only once. Specimen: blood. These receptors originate from a woman aged 30 to 39 in good health. The CDR3 runs from the conserved cysteine through the conserved F or W. D genes are given only for firm matches. Some rows mark clone size as missing; the rest say once, few, many or name a class of expanded clone.

TRBJ2-3	.	.	TRBV6-6	CASSYSQGLTDTQYF	TGTGCCAGCAGTTACTCTCAGGGGTTGACAGATACGCAGTATTTT
TRBJ2-5	many	.	TRBV27	CASRLDREEETQYF	TGTGCCAGCAGACTAGACAGGGAGGAGGAGACCCAGTACTTC
TRBJ2-7	few	.	TRBV28	CASSFGTRHEQYF	TGTGCCAGCAGTTTCGGGACACGCCACGAGCAGTACTTC
TRBJ2-3	few	.	TRBV11-2	CASSQITGRGTQYF	TGTGCCAGCAGCCAAATAACAGGGAGAGGTACGCAGTATTTT
TRBJ1-5	.	TRBD1	TRBV29-1	CSVKHGQGGNQPQHF	TGCAGCGTTAAACACGGACAGGGGGGCAATCAGCCCCAGCATTTT
TRBJ2-1	.	TRBD2	TRBV20-1	CSARPLAGEYNEQFF	TGCAGTGCTAGACCTCTAGCGGGGGAATACAATGAGCAGTTCTTC
TRBJ2-3	many	.	TRBV29-1	CSVAEGDTQYF	TGCAGCGTCGCAGAGGGGGATACGCAGTATTTT
TRBJ2-5	few	.	TRBV2	CASKRDTSLRWAQYF	TGTGCCAGCAAAAGGGACACTTCGCTCCGGTGGGCCCAGTACTTC
TRBJ1-1	.	.	TRBV5-5	CASSLGTSINTEAFF	TGTGCCAGCAGCTTGGGGACATCAATTAACACTGAAGCTTTCTTT
TRBJ1-3	few	.	TRBV4-1	CASSQGRLGNTIYF	TGCGCCAGCAGCCAAGGACGGTTGGGAAACACCATATATTTT
TRBJ2-7	few	.	TRBV2	CASTPSDEQYF	TGTGCCAGCACCCCGTCGGACGAGCAGTACTTC
TRBJ1-2	many	TRBD1	TRBV29-1	CSVGDRGNGYTF	TGCAGCGTGGGGGACAGGGGCAATGGCTACACCTTC
TRBJ2-3	.	TRBD2	TRBV10-1	CASSEGTSGRIVNTQYF	TGCGCCAGCAGTGAGGGGACTAGCGGGAGGATCGTTAATACGCAGTATTTT
TRBJ2-3	.	.	TRBV24-1	CATSAGGRPIGDTQYF	TGTGCCACCAGTGCTGGGGGGCGCCCCATTGGAGATACGCAGTATTTT
TRBJ2-1	many	.	TRBV5-1	CASSDTSGSHEQFF	TGCGCCAGCAGCGACACTTCAGGGAGCCATGAGCAGTTCTTC
TRBJ2-7	.	.	TRBV2	CASTSDSPRTYEQYF	TGTGCCAGCACTAGTGACTCGCCAAGAACCTACGAGCAGTACTTC
TRBJ2-4	.	.	TRBV5-1	CASSLASGAPDEQYF	TGCGCCAGCAGCTTGGCCTCGGGAGCTCCGGATGAGCAGTACTTC
TRBJ2-3	.	.	TRBV2	CASSAIVVDTQYF	TGTGCCAGCAGCGCTATAGTTGTTGATACGCAGTATTTT
TRBJ2-1	.	TRBD2	TRBV6-6	CASRHSGGANNKQFF	TGTGCCAGCAGACATAGCGGGGGGGCTAACAATAAGCAGTTCTTC
TRBJ2-5	.	.	TRBV20-1	CSVRDILRGEQYF	TGCAGTGTCAGGGACATCCTTCGAGGGGAGCAGTACTTC
TRBJ2-5	few	TRBD2	TRBV28	CASSRLADEQETQYF	TGTGCCAGCAGTCGACTAGCGGACGAACAAGAGACCCAGTACTTC
TRBJ2-7	.	TRBD2	TRBV20-1	CSAGRSGVTYEQYF	TGCAGTGCTGGAAGAAGCGGGGTGACCTACGAGCAGTACTTC
TRBJ2-5	many	.	TRBV15	CATSNHQETQYF	TGTGCCACCAGCAACCACCAAGAGACCCAGTACTTC
TRBJ2-1	.	TRBD2	TRBV20-1	CSASALAGLSYNEQFF	TGCAGTGCTAGTGCGTTAGCGGGCCTCTCCTACAATGAGCAGTTCTTC
TRBJ2-3	.	.	TRBV21-1	CASSNWQSSTDTQYF	TGTGCCAGCAGCAATTGGCAGTCTAGCACAGATACGCAGTATTTT
TRBJ2-1	.	.	TRBV6-6	CASSYSNRGNEQFF	TGTGCCAGCAGTTACTCGAATCGGGGAAATGAGCAGTTCTTC
TRBJ1-2	.	.	TRBV19	CASSIGGTGYTF	TGTGCCAGTAGTATAGGAGGAACCGGCTACACCTTC
TRBJ2-1	few	TRBD1	TRBV29-1	CSGQGQGTYNEQFF	TGCAGCGGCCAAGGACAGGGGACTTACAATGAGCAGTTCTTC
TRBJ2-1	many	.	TRBV12-3/TRBV12-4	CASSPLGGVRSYNEQFF	TGTGCCAGCAGTCCCCTAGGGGGAGTCCGCTCCTACAATGAGCAGTTCTTC
TRBJ2-7	many	.	TRBV6-5	CASSPRLVPYEQYF	TGTGCCAGCAGTCCTCGACTCGTACCCTACGAGCAGTACTTC
TRBJ2-7	few	TRBD2	TRBV4-1	CASSGRTSGLTYEQYF	TGCGCCAGCAGCGGAAGGACTAGCGGGTTAACGTACGAGCAGTACTTC
TRBJ1-2	.	.	TRBV18	CASSLDTVVDGYTF	TGTGCCAGCTCACTCGACACTGTGGTGGATGGCTACACCTTC
TRBJ2-7	few	.	TRBV10-3	CAISDLLRGQYF	TGTGCCATCAGTGATCTCCTGAGAGGGCAGTACTTC
TRBJ1-5	.	TRBD1	TRBV2	CASSWDRFNQPQHF	TGTGCCAGCAGTTGGGACAGGTTCAATCAGCCCCAGCATTTT
TRBJ2-5	.	.	TRBV30	CAWGIDQEAQYF	TGTGCCTGGGGGATAGACCAAGAGGCCCAGTACTTC
TRBJ2-1	many	TRBD2	TRBV29-1	CSVDGLAGGPNEQFF	TGCAGCGTTGACGGGCTAGCGGGGGGGCCCAATGAGCAGTTCTTC
TRBJ2-3	.	.	TRBV29-1	CSVVETGSIFAQYF	TGCAGCGTTGTAGAGACAGGATCTATCTTCGCGCAGTATTTT
TRBJ2-1	few	TRBD2	TRBV20-1	CSASDSGSSYNEQFF	TGCAGTGCTTCGGATAGCGGGAGCTCCTACAATGAGCAGTTCTTC
TRBJ2-3	.	.	TRBV11-3	CASSPGLSGDTQYF	TGTGCCAGCAGCCCGGGCCTCAGCGGAGATACGCAGTATTTT
TRBJ1-6	few	.	TRBV3-1	CASSQGQGHSPLHF	TGTGCCAGCAGCCAGGGGCAGGGGCATTCACCCCTCCACTTT
TRBJ1-2	few	.	TRBV5-1	CASSLGTAGYGYTF	TGCGCCAGCAGCTTGGGGACAGCGGGATATGGCTACACCTTC
TRBJ1-6	.	.	TRBV9	CASSQQTGMDSPLHF	TGTGCCAGCAGCCAACAAACAGGGATGGATTCACCCCTCCACTTT
TRBJ1-2	.	TRBD1	TRBV6-5	CASSYSKGGFDYGYTF	TGTGCCAGCAGTTACTCGAAAGGGGGCTTTGACTATGGCTACACCTTC
TRBJ2-5	.	TRBD1	TRBV12-3/TRBV12-4	CASSSTGTGLQETQYF	TGTGCCAGCAGTTCGACCGGGACAGGGCTACAAGAGACCCAGTACTTC
TRBJ1-4	.	.	TRBV12-3/TRBV12-4	CASSLGPRFNEKLFF	TGTGCCAGCAGTTTAGGGCCTAGGTTTAATGAAAAACTGTTTTTT
TRBJ2-7	.	.	TRBV21-1	CANSTPLAGVSGEQYF	TGTGCCAACAGCACTCCACTAGCGGGAGTTTCCGGCGAGCAGTACTTC
TRBJ2-1	few	.	TRBV4-1	CASSPDDDQLRYNEQFF	TGCGCCAGCAGCCCGGACGACGACCAGCTTCGGTACAATGAGCAGTTCTTC
TRBJ2-5	.	.	TRBV5-1	CASSLRSEDETQDF	TGCGCCAGCAGCCTGAGAAGCGAGGATGAGACCCAGGACTTC
TRBJ2-7	many	TRBD2	TRBV10-2	CASSVLAGRPYEQYF	TGCGCCAGCAGTGTACTAGCGGGAAGACCCTACGAGCAGTACTTC
TRBJ2-5	few	.	TRBV15	CATSRTTRLDQETQYF	TGTGCCACCAGTAGAACTACCCGGTTAGATCAAGAGACCCAGTACTTC
TRBJ2-1	.	TRBD2	TRBV5-1	CASSLGASGGMANEQFF	TGCGCCAGCAGCTTGGGGGCTAGCGGGGGCATGGCGAATGAGCAGTTCTTC
TRBJ2-2	.	TRBD1	TRBV4-3	CASSQDSPTGGGYHGELFF	TGCGCCAGCAGCCAAGATTCGCCGACAGGGGGAGGGTATCACGGGGAGCTGTTTTTT
TRBJ2-1	.	TRBD2	TRBV12-3/TRBV12-4	CASSPGRTSGRGLRNEQFF	TGTGCCAGCAGCCCCGGACGAACTAGCGGGAGAGGTCTGCGGAATGAGCAGTTCTTC